These T cell receptor beta chains were read from a single sample in a study of cytomegalovirus exposure and HLA in healthy donors. Sequencing was performed with immunoSEQ multiplex PCR; in TCRdb, only in-frame clones are kept and a portion is missing. The repertoire holds some 110,000 clones, with about 84% as singletons. Sequenced: PBMCs. These receptors all stem from a man aged 18 to 35 in good health and CMV-seronegative. Both conserved end residues are part of each CDR3. D genes are given only for firm matches. Clone size is shown for a subset of rows, as once, few, many or a class of expanded clone.

clone_size j_call d_call v_call cdr3_aa cdr3_nt
medium-sized TRBJ2-3 . TRBV6-4 CASSDGGATDTQYF TGTGCCAGCAGTGACGGGGGGGCCACAGATACGCAGTATTTT
few TRBJ1-1 . TRBV6-6 CASSTTGGAFF TGTGCCAGCAGCACAACCGGGGGAGCTTTCTTT
. TRBJ2-7 TRBD2 TRBV27 CASRETSGGSYEQYF TGTGCCAGCAGGGAGACTAGCGGGGGCTCCTACGAGCAGTACTTC
many TRBJ2-3 . TRBV27 CASSLGVTDTQYF TGTGCCAGCAGTTTGGGCGTGACAGATACGCAGTATTTT
. TRBJ1-5 . TRBV6-1 CASANGQIFNQPQHF TGTGCCAGCGCGAATGGGCAGATTTTCAATCAGCCCCAGCATTTT
once TRBJ2-1 TRBD2 TRBV5-1 CASSLEGGRAGEQFF TGCGCCAGCAGCTTGGAGGGCGGGAGGGCCGGGGAGCAGTTCTTC
. TRBJ1-2 . TRBV18 CASSPGGDGYTF TGTGCCAGCTCACCGGGGGGAGATGGCTACACCTTC
. TRBJ1-3 TRBD1 TRBV5-4 CASSLTGASGNTIYF TGTGCCAGCAGCCTGACAGGGGCTTCTGGAAACACCATATATTTT
. TRBJ2-3 TRBD1 TRBV6-1 CASSEGTGVTDTQYF TGTGCCAGCAGTGAAGGGACAGGCGTCACAGATACGCAGTATTTT
. TRBJ2-1 TRBD1 TRBV30 CAWSATGNGQFF TGTGCCTGGAGTGCGACAGGGAATGGGCAGTTCTTC